The 30 T cell receptor beta chains listed next were all sequenced from one sample in a study of T cells after yellow fever vaccination (dated by TCRdb to between 2018 and 2020). The receptor library was made with 5' RACE. The data were produced on an Illumina NovaSeq 6000. The public reads were reprocessed in TCRdb via fastp at Q25 and MiXCR, keeping in-frame beta chains. Rows are unified per CDR3 protein, each entry keeping the most common DNA and genes. This sample is represented by some 160,000 distinct CDR3 sequences; 7% to 10% of them were singletons. Of the sample, 35% to 40% falls within the top ten clones. This specimen's treatment or condition label, interpreted: live attenuated yellow fever vaccine strain. The sequenced sample was CD8+ T cells sorted from PBMCs, obtained 45 days after the yellow fever booster vaccination. The receptor source for this set is a man aged 18 to 29 who received the YFV17D yellow fever vaccine.

The chain joins TRBV9 to TRBJ1-5; D gene uncertain. The germline CDR1 and CDR2 sequences are SGDLS and YYNGEE. Trimming left V 0 bases short and J 3 bases short, with 10 bases between. The CDR3 sequence is 15 residues long. The CDR3 nucleotides are TGTGCCAGCAGCGTAGACGGGGTCCCCAATCAGCCCCAGCATTTT. Translated, it gives CASSVDGVPNQPQHF.

The V gene is TRBV7-9, the J gene TRBJ2-1, with 12 bases matching TRBD2. With 1 base clipped from V and 5 bases from J, the junction kept 12 bases outside the gene matches. There are 19 residues in the CDR3. The germline V gene encodes CDR1 SEHNR and CDR2 FQNEAQ (reference sequence). The CDR3 DNA is TGTGCCAGCAGCTTAGAACGTCTAGCGGGGGGGCCTGGAAACAATGAGCAGTTCTTC. It codes for CASSLERLAGGPGNNEQFF.

This sequence joins TRBV5-4 and TRBJ1-1; a possible D gene is TRBD1 (5 bases). V lost 7 bases, J lost 6 bases, and 16 bases lay in between. This CDR3 spans 13 amino acids. The germline CDR1 and CDR2 sequences are SGHNT and YYREEE (reference sequence). CDR3 bases: TGTGCCAGCCACCCGTCGGGGGGACCTGAAGCTTTCTTT. It yields the protein CASHPSGGPEAFF.

This clonotype was observed many times. The V gene is TRBV12-3 or TRBV12-4, the J gene TRBJ1-2; D remains ambiguous. The CDR3 covers 13 residues. Trimming shortened V by 7 bases and J by 8 bases, and 17 bases separated the two germline ends. CDR3 nucleotides: TGTGCCAGCACCGATAGACACCCGCGAGGCTACACCTTC. Translating gives CASTDRHPRGYTF.

The chain couples TRBV7-9 to TRBJ1-2; D ambiguous. This CDR3 contains 12 residues. V gave up 5 bases and J gave up 7 bases, with 11 bases separating them. Per germline, CDR1 SEHNR and CDR2 FQNEAQ (reference sequence). CDR3: CASSGPGSGYTF. DNA of the CDR3: TGTGCCAGCAGCGGACCTGGTAGTGGCTACACCTTC.

V gene TRBV6-2 or TRBV6-3 combines with J gene TRBJ1-1, with a weak D call TRBD1 (6 bases). This CDR3 is built from 14 residues. V lost 1 base, J lost 5 bases, and 11 bases lay in between. Germline V gene data show CDR1 as MNHEY and CDR2 as SVGEGT. In DNA form, the CDR3 reads TGTGCCAGCAGTTACTTTACCGGGACAACTGAAGCTTTCTTT. This gives the protein CASSYFTGTTEAFF.

This clonotype has only a few counts. The chain couples TRBV4-1 to TRBJ2-3; D not resolved. Germline lookup yields CDR1 MGHRA and CDR2 YSYEKL. CDR3 size: 16 residues. Trimming left V 5 bases short and J 0 bases short, with 15 bases between. The CDR3 coding sequence is TGCGCCAGCAGCGACGAAAACAAGCGCAGCACAGATACGCAGTATTTT. Translation gives CASSDENKRSTDTQYF.

The V gene is TRBV7-9, the J gene TRBJ2-7; TRBD1 matches 7 bases. CDR3 length: 15 amino acids. Germline V gives CDR1 SEHNR, CDR2 FQNEAQ (reference sequence). The trim removed 0 bases at V and 0 bases at J, leaving 2 bases unmatched. Here the CDR3 reads CASSLAQGPSYEQYF. In DNA form, the CDR3 reads TGTGCCAGCAGCTTAGCACAGGGGCCCTCCTACGAGCAGTACTTC.

A few counts support this clonotype. J is TRBJ1-5 and V is TRBV4-1; D gene ambiguous. The length of the CDR3 is 13 residues. Germline assignment: CDR1 MGHRA and CDR2 YSYEKL. The ends were cut back, 4 bases at V and 2 bases at J, with 6 bases in the middle. The CDR3 DNA follows: TGCGCCAGCAGCCGCGGAGGCAATCAGCCCCAGCATTTT. Amino acid sequence: CASSRGGNQPQHF.

This CDR3 is CSVRLAGNTGELFF. The DNA of the CDR3 is TGCAGCGTCCGACTAGCGGGGAACACCGGGGAGCTGTTTTTT. The V and J genes are TRBV29-1 and TRBJ2-2, with 10 nucleotides matching TRBD2. V was clipped by 6 bases and J by 1 base; unmatched bases: 2. Germline-derived CDR1 and CDR2 are SQVTM and ANQGSEA. This CDR3 comprises 14 residues.

The J gene is TRBJ1-1, the V gene TRBV9, with 10 bases lining up with TRBD1. After removal of 4 bases from V and 1 base from J, the junction contained 10 bases not matched to a gene. The CDR3 extends over 17 amino acids. Per the germline V gene, CDR1 is SGDLS and CDR2 is YYNGEE. The CDR3 spells CASSKTGGGLGNTEAFF. The CDR3, as DNA: TGTGCCAGCAGCAAGACAGGGGGCGGTTTGGGGAACACTGAAGCTTTCTTT.

This clonotype was counted between two and nine times. The V call is TRBV7-9, the J call TRBJ2-1; 7 bases fit TRBD2. Germline loops: CDR1 SEHNR, CDR2 FQNEAQ (reference sequence). The CDR3 is 16 residues long. V trimming: 11 bases; J trimming: 0 bases; junction bases outside the gene matches: 13. CDR3 nucleotide sequence: TGTGCCGGATGGACGGCGGGGGAAAGCTCCTACAATGAGCAGTTCTTC. Encoded protein: CAGWTAGESSYNEQFF. Supplemented by reference TRBV7-9 and TRBJ2-1, the full variable domain reads DTGVSQNPRHKITKRGQNVTFRCDPISEHNRLYWYRQTLGQGPEFLTYFQNEAQLEKSRLLSDRFSAERPKGSFSTLEIQRTEQGDSAMYLCAGWTAGESSYNEQFFGPGTRLTVL.

This clonotype was seen only a few times. The chain couples TRBV4-3 to TRBJ2-5, with 10 bases fitting TRBD1. This CDR3 has 15 amino acids. Per germline, CDR1 LGHNA and CDR2 YSLEER. J was trimmed by 5 bases and V by 3 bases; bases with no gene match: 6. CDR3 protein: CASSQGTGVMETQYF. CDR3 nucleotides: TGCGCCAGCAGCCAGGGGACAGGGGTGATGGAGACCCAGTACTTC.

This clonotype was seen a handful of times. The chain links TRBV6-6 to TRBJ2-7, with unresolved D. The CDR3 runs 11 residues. CDR1 is MNHNY, CDR2 SVGAGI, per germline (reference sequence). The V end lost 6 bases, the J end lost 0 bases, and 3 bases lay between the germline ends. This chain's CDR3 is CASRGSYEQYV. CDR3 nucleotides: TGTGCCAGCAGGGGCTCCTACGAGCAGTACGTC.

This clonotype has more than one count but fewer than ten. The chain recombines TRBV7-9 with TRBJ2-4; 8 nucleotides match TRBD1. The CDR3 is made up of 16 amino acids. V gave up 5 bases and J gave up 0 bases; unmatched junction bases: 6. From germline, CDR1 is SEHNR and CDR2 FQNEAQ (reference sequence). CDR3 amino acids: CASSPTGVLAKNIQYF. In DNA form, the CDR3 reads TGTGCCAGCAGCCCGACAGGGGTCTTAGCCAAAAACATTCAGTACTTC.

This clonotype appeared many times. The DNA for the CDR3 is TGCAGCGTTGAAGCCCGCCAGGCTAGCGGGGGGGCCTGGGATACGCAGTATTTT. This gives the protein CSVEARQASGGAWDTQYF. The chain recombines TRBV29-1 with TRBJ2-3, with TRBD2 matching 12 bases. V was clipped by 1 base and J by 6 bases; unmatched bases: 14. The CDR3 totals 18 residues. Germline loops: CDR1 SQVTM, CDR2 ANQGSEA.

The J gene is TRBJ2-1, the V gene TRBV10-3, with TRBD1 matching over 8 bases. J gave up 8 bases and V 2 bases, and 8 bases lay outside the gene matches. Germline CDR1 and CDR2: ENHRY and SYGVKD. CDR3 length: 15 residues. The CDR3 DNA is TGTGCCATCAGTGAGGGACAGGGTATGAGCGATGAGCAGTTCTTC. Translated, it gives CAISEGQGMSDEQFF.

The chain employs TRBV4-1 and TRBJ2-2; tentative D call: TRBD2 (5 bases). Trimming removed 0 bases at V and 6 bases at J, with 11 bases between. Germline CDR1 is MGHRA and CDR2 is YSYEKL. CDR3 size: 15 residues. The CDR3 DNA reads as TGCGCCAGCAGCCAAGAAGAACTAGTCGCCGGGGAGCTGTTTTTT. Its protein is CASSQEELVAGELFF.

The genes are TRBV7-9 and TRBJ2-3; D ambiguous. V was clipped by 5 bases and J by 6 bases, with 9 bases between them. The CDR3 is 12 amino acids. Germline loops: CDR1 SEHNR, CDR2 FQNEAQ (reference sequence). The CDR3 loop reads CASSPFLDTQYF. The CDR3 DNA reads TGTGCCAGCAGCCCCTTCTTGGATACGCAGTATTTT. Full variable domain (rest looked up from reference TRBV7-9 and TRBJ2-3): DTGVSQNPRHKITKRGQNVTFRCDPISEHNRLYWYRQTLGQGPEFLTYFQNEAQLEKSRLLSDRFSAERPKGSFSTLEIQRTEQGDSAMYLCASSPFLDTQYFGPGTRLTVL.

The rearrangement joins TRBV7-2 to TRBJ2-1; maybe TRBD1 (6 bases). The CDR3 has 14 amino acids. Trimming removed 2 bases from V and 10 bases from J, with 15 bases in between. Germline-derived CDR1 and CDR2 are SGHTA and FQGNSA. The CDR3 DNA is TGTGCCAGCAGCTTACGCGGCTTAGGGACAGAGCAGTTCTTC. Its translation is CASSLRGLGTEQFF.

The rearrangement joins TRBV15 to TRBJ1-1; D ambiguous. Between the trimmed V and J ends, which lost 3 bases and 2 bases, there was a span of 19 bases. The CDR3 totals 17 residues. CDR1 is LNHNV and CDR2 is YYDKDF in the germline V gene (reference sequence). DNA of the CDR3: TGTGCCACCAGCAGTTTGCCCCGCCGGCCCTTTAACACTGAAGCTTTCTTT. This translates into CATSSLPRRPFNTEAFF.

There are a few counts of this clonotype. J is TRBJ2-7 and V is TRBV6-5; 8 bases line up with TRBD1. The CDR3 is made up of 15 amino acids. The junction had 8 bases not matched to a gene; V was cut back by 6 bases and J by 1 base. Germline V gene lookup returns CDR1 MNHEY and CDR2 SVGAGI. The CDR3 region has the DNA TGTGCCAGCAGGCAAGGCCAGGGGGCATCCTACGAGCAGTACTTC. This encodes CASRQGQGASYEQYF.

Only a few counts were recorded for this clonotype. The chain carries TRBV4-1 and TRBJ2-5, with D unclear. Germline assignment: CDR1 MGHRA and CDR2 YSYEKL. V gave up 4 bases and J gave up 1 base, with 10 bases separating them. The CDR3 covers 14 residues. This chain's CDR3 is CASSLEPIQETQYF. For the CDR3, the DNA is TGCGCCAGCAGCCTCGAACCCATCCAAGAGACCCAGTACTTC.

This sequence joins TRBV10-3 and TRBJ2-3; maybe TRBD2 (6 bases). The germline V and J ends were trimmed by 4 bases and 0 bases, with 26 bases remaining between them. The CDR3 extends over 20 amino acids. Germline lookup yields CDR1 ENHRY and CDR2 SYGVKD. CDR3 coding DNA: TGTGCCATCAGTGCCCCCTCCGGCGCGGGGAGACACTCTAGCACAGATACGCAGTATTTT. Amino acid sequence: CAISAPSGAGRHSSTDTQYF.

The sample holds many counts of this clonotype. This sequence joins TRBV2 and TRBJ2-7; tentative D call: TRBD2 (6 bases). Between the trimmed V and J ends, which lost 8 bases and 2 bases, there was a span of 13 bases. The CDR3 covers 13 residues. Germline V gene sequence: CDR1 SNHLY, CDR2 FYNNEI. The CDR3 nucleotides read TGTGCCAGCGCGGGACCGAACCCCTACGAGCAGTACGTC. Translated, it gives CASAGPNPYEQYV.

This clonotype was counted a few times. The V call is TRBV7-2, the J call TRBJ2-7; 10 bases align to TRBD2. The CDR3 totals 16 residues. The V gene's germline CDR1 is SGHTA and CDR2 FQGNSA. With 5 bases clipped from V and 5 bases from J, the junction kept 12 bases outside the gene matches. CDR3 residues: CASSLMERGGWDEQYF. The CDR3, as DNA: TGTGCCAGCAGCCTAATGGAGCGGGGGGGCTGGGACGAGCAGTACTTC.

This clonotype was detected ten times or more. The rearrangement links TRBV2 to TRBJ1-2; no definite D call. Germline V CDR1 and CDR2: SNHLY, FYNNEI. Trimming shortened V by 0 bases and J by 2 bases, and 7 bases separated the two germline ends. The CDR3 loop spans 14 amino acids. CDR3: CASSEAKRNYGYTF. Here the CDR3 DNA reads TGTGCCAGCAGTGAAGCTAAACGGAACTATGGCTACACCTTC.

This clonotype was recorded a few times. V gene TRBV6-2 or TRBV6-3 combines with J gene TRBJ2-5; D remains unclear. Between the trimmed V and J ends, which lost 0 bases and 2 bases, there was a span of 10 bases. This CDR3 region has 15 residues. Germline V CDR1 and CDR2: MNHEY, SVGEGT. CDR3 loop: CASSYSRSRQETQYF. CDR3 bases: TGTGCCAGCAGTTACTCTCGGAGTCGGCAAGAGACCCAGTACTTC.

This clonotype was seen a handful of times. The chain links TRBV4-3 to TRBJ1-2; D uncertain. V was pared by 0 bases and J by 6 bases, with 14 bases between. Germline CDR1 and CDR2: LGHNA and YSLEER. The CDR3 extends over 15 amino acids. CDR3 coding DNA: TGCGCCAGCAGCCAAGACTCTTTGGGTTGGGATGGCTACACCTTC. It translates to CASSQDSLGWDGYTF.

There are many counts of this clonotype. The chain is built from TRBV15 and TRBJ2-5; no definite D call. The CDR3 is 16 amino acids. V was clipped by 6 bases and J by 0 bases, with 17 bases between them. Germline V gene lookup returns CDR1 LNHNV and CDR2 YYDKDF (reference sequence). CDR3 amino acids: CATSRLWSLYQETQYF. CDR3 nucleotide sequence: TGTGCCACCAGTAGGCTGTGGAGCCTGTACCAAGAGACCCAGTACTTC.